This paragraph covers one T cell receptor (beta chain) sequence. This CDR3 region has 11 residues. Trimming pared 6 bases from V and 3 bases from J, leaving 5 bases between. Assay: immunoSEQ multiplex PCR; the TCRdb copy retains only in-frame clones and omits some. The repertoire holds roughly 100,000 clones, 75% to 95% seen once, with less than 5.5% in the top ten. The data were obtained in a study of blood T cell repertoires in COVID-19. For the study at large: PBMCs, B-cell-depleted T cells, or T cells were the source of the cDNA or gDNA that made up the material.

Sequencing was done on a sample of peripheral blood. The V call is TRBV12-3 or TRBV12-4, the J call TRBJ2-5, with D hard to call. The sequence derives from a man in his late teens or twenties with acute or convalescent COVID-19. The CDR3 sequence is CASSREETQYF. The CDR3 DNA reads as TGTGCCAGCAGCCGAGAAGAGACCCAGTACTTC.